Sequencing of this T cell receptor (beta chain) was carried out in a study of blood T cell repertoires in COVID-19. The CDR3 length is 17 residues. CDR1 is SGHVS and CDR2 is FQNEAQ in the germline V gene. V was shortened by 3 bases and J by 8 bases, with 23 bases between the two germline ends. Sequencing was performed with immunoSEQ multiplex PCR; in TCRdb, only in-frame clones are kept and a portion is missing. The sample has just over 300,000 clones, 70% to 90% seen once. The sequence came from a man aged 25 to 40 who had recovered from COVID-19. The sequenced material came from PBMCs or T cells enriched from blood (not recorded which). The chain combines TRBV7-8 with TRBJ2-1; D gene uncertain. CDR3 DNA: TGTGCCAGCAGCTTGGGCTTCGGCGTCATTTCCTTCGATGAGCAGTTCTTC. Residues: CASSLGFGVISFDEQFF.